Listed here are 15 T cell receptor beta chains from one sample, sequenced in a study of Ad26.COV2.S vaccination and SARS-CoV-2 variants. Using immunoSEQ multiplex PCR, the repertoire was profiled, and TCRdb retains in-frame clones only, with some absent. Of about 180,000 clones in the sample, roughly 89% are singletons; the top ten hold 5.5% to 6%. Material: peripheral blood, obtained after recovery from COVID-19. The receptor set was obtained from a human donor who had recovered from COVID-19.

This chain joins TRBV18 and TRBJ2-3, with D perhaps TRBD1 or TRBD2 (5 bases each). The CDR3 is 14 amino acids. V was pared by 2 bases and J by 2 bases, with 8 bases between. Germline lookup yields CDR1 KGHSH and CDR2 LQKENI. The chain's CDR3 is CASSPRDLTDTQYF. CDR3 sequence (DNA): TGTGCCAGCTCACCAAGGGACCTCACAGATACGCAGTATTTT.

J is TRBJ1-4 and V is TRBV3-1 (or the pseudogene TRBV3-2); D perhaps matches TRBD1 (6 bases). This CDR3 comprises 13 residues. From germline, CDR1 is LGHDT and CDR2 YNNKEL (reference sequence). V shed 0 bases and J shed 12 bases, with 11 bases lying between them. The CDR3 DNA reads TGTGCCAGCAGCCAAGAGCAGGGGACACAACTGTTTTTT. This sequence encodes CASSQEQGTQLFF.

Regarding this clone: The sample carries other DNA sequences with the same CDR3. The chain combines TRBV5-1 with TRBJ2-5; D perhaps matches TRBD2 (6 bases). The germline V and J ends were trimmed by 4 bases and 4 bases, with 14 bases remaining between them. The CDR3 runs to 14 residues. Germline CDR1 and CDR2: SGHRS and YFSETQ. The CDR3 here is CASSPGTSSETQYF. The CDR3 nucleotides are TGCGCCAGCAGCCCGGGGACTTCTTCAGAGACCCAGTACTTC.

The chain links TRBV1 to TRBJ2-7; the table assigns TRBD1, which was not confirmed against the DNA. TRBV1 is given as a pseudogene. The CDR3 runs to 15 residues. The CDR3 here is CTSSPQTIKANEQYF. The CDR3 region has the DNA TGCACCAGCAGCCCTCAGACAATCAAGGCCAACGAGCAGTACTTC.

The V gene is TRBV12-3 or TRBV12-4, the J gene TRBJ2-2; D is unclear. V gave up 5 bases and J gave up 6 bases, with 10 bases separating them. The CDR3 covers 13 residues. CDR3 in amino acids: CASSPRHAGELFF. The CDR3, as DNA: TGTGCCAGCAGTCCCCGGCACGCCGGGGAGCTGTTTTTT.

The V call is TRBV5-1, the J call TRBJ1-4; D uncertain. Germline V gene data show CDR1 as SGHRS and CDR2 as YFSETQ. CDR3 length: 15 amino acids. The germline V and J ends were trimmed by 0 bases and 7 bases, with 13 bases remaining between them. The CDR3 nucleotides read TGCGCCAGCAGCTTGGTCGTGGGAACGGGTGAAAAACTGTTTTTT. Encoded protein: CASSLVVGTGEKLFF.

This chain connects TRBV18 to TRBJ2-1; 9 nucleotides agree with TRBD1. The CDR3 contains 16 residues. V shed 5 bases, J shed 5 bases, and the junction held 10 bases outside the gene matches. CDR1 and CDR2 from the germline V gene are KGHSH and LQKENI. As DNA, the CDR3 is TGTGCCAGCTCATACTCCGGGACAGGGTGGGACAATGAGCAGTTCTTC. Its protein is CASSYSGTGWDNEQFF. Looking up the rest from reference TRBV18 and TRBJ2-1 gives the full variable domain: NAGVMQNPRHLVRRRGQEARLRCSPMKGHSHVYWYRQLPEEGLKFMVYLQKENIIDESGMPKERFSAEFPKEGPSILRIQQVVRGDSAAYFCASSYSGTGWDNEQFFGPGTRLTVL.

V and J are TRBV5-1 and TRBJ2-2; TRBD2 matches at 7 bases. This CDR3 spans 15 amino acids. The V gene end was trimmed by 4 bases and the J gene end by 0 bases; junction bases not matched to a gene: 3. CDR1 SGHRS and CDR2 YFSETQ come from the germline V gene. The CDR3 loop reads CASSLGGTNTGELFF. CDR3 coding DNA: TGCGCCAGCAGCCTGGGGGGGACGAACACCGGGGAGCTGTTTTTT. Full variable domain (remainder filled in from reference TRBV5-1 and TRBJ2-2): KAGVTQTPRYLIKTRGQQVTLSCSPISGHRSVSWYQQTPGQGLQFLFEYFSETQRNKGNFPGRFSGRQFSNSRSEMNVSTLELGDSALYLCASSLGGTNTGELFFGEGSRLTVL.

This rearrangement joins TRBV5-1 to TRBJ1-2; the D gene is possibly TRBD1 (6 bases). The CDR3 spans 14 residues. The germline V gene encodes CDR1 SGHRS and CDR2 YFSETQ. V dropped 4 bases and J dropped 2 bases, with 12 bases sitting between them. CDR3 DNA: TGCGCCAGCAGCCTGAACAGGGACAACTATGGCTACACCTTC. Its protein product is CASSLNRDNYGYTF.

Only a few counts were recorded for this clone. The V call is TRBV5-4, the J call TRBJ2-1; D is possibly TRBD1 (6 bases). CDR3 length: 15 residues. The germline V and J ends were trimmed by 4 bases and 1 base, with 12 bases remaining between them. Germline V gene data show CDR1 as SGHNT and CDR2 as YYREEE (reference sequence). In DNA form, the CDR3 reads TGTGCCAGCAGCCTGGAGGACAGATCCTACAATGAGCAGTTCTTC. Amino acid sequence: CASSLEDRSYNEQFF.

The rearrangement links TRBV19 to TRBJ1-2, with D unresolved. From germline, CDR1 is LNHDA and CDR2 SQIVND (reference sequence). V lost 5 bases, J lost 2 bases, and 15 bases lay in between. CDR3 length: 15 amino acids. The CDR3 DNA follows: TGTGCCAGTAGTGAGCCGTGGGGAGGCAACTATGGCTACACCTTC. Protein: CASSEPWGGNYGYTF.

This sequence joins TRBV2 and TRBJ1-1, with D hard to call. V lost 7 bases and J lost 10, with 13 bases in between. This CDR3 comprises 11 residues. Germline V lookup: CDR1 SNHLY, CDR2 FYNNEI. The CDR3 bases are TGTGCCAGCATAAGGGAATTCCGAGCTTTCTTT. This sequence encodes CASIREFRAFF.

CDR3 region: CASSEGLAGPSTDTQYF. The CDR3 coding sequence is TGTGCCAGCAGTGAAGGACTAGCGGGACCTAGCACAGATACGCAGTATTTT. This sequence joins TRBV25-1 and TRBJ2-3; 12 bases are a match to TRBD2. V shed 2 bases and J 0 bases; nucleotides not matched to a gene: 3. The germline CDR1 and CDR2 sequences are MGHDK and SYGVNS. The CDR3 covers 17 residues.

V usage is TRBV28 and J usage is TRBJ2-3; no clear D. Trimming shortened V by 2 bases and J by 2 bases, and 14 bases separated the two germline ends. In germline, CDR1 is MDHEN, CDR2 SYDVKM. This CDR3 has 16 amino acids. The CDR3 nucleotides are TGTGCCAGCAGTTTAACCCAGTCGATGCACACAGATACGCAGTATTTT. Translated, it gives CASSLTQSMHTDTQYF.

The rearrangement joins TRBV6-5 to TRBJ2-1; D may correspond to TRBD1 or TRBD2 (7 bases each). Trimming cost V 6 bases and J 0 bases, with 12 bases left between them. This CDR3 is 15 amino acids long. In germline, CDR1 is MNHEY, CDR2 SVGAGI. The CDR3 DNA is TGTGCCAGCAGCCTCAGGGGGGGCTCCTACAATGAGCAGTTCTTC. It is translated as CASSLRGGSYNEQFF.